Sequencing of this T cell receptor (beta chain) was carried out in a study of shared clonotypes between healthy human individuals. The wider study: The cohort had a couple of women and three men, ages 18 to 49. Donors had three CD4 naive, three CD4 memory, two CD8 naive and one CD8 memory plate apiece. Study conclusions and caveats: Rarefaction gave evidence that sorted-subset sequencing remained incomplete despite large depth.

Points on this clone: What it binds is unknown.

Germline V gene sequence: CDR1 SGHTA, CDR2 FQGTGA. This CDR3 region has 14 residues. Between the trimmed V and J ends, which lost 1 base and 2 bases, there was a span of 7 bases. Naive CD8 cells lacked CD45RO and underwent positive selection for CCR7, leaving out terminally differentiated effector memory CD45RA+ cells. Method: immunoSEQ multiplex PCR; TCRdb's copy keeps in-frame clones and lacks some. The table shows around 2,000,000 clones, with 93% occurring only once. This clonotype was obtained from a man aged 18-30 years in good health. Some clones in this sample may be carry-over from other donors' samples. The sample consisted of naive CD8+ T cells from PBMCs. V is TRBV7-3 and J is TRBJ2-3; D gene unclear. This CDR3 is CASSLNPSTDTQYF. Written as DNA, the CDR3 is TGTGCCAGCAGCTTAAACCCTTCCACAGATACGCAGTATTTT.